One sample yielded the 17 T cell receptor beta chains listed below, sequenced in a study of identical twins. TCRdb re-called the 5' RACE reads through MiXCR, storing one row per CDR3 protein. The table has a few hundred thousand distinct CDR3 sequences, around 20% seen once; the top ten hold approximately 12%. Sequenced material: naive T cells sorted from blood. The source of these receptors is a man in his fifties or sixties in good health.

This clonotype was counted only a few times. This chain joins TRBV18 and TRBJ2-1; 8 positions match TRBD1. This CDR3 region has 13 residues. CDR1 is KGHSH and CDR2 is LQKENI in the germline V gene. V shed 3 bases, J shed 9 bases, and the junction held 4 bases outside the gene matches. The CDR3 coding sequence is TGTGCCAGCTCACCGAGACAGGGGAGTGAGCAGTTCTTC. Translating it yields CASSPRQGSEQFF.

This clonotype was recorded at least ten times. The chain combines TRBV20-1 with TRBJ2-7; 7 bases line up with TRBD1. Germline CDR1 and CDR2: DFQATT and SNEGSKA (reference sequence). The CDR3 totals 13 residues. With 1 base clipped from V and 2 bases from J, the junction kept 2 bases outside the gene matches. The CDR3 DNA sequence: TGCAGTGCTAGAGGACAGGGAACCTACGAGCAGTACTTC. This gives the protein CSARGQGTYEQYF.

The CDR3: CATSRVTLRGKAYNEQFF. In DNA, the CDR3 is TGTGCCACCAGCAGAGTTACCCTACGGGGAAAGGCCTACAATGAGCAGTTCTTC. The gene calls are TRBV15 and TRBJ2-1, with a weak D call TRBD2 (5 bases). CDR3 length: 18 amino acids. Per germline, CDR1 LNHNV and CDR2 YYDKDF (reference sequence). Trimming pared 1 base from V and 2 bases from J, leaving 18 bases between. Variable domain in full (rest from reference TRBV15 and TRBJ2-1): DAMVIQNPRYQVTQFGKPVTLSCSQTLNHNVMYWYQQKSSQAPKLLFHYYDKDFNNEADTPDNFQSRRPNTSFCFLDIRSPGLGDTAMYLCATSRVTLRGKAYNEQFFGPGTRLTVL.

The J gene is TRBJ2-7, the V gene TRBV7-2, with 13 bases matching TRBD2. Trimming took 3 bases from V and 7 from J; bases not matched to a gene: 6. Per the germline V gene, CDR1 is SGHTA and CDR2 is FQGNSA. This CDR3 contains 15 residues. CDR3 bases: TGTGCCAGCAGCTTTCGACCGGGACTAGCGGGAGAGCAGTACTTC. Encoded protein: CASSFRPGLAGEQYF. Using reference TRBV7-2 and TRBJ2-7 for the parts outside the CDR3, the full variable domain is GAGVSQSPSNKVTEKGKDVELRCDPISGHTALYWYRQSLGQGLEFLIYFQGNSAPDKSGLPSDRFSAERTGGSVSTLTIQRTQQEDSAVYLCASSFRPGLAGEQYFGPGTRLTVT.

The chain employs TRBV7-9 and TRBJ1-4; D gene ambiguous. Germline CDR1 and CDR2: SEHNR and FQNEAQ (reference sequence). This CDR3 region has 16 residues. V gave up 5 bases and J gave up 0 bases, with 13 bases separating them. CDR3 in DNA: TGTGCCAGCAGCCCCGAGGGCGGTTCAACTAATGAAAAACTGTTTTTT. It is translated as CASSPEGGSTNEKLFF.

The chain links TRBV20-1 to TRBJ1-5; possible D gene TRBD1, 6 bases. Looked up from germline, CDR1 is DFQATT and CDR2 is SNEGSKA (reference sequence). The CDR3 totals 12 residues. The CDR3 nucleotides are TGCAGCGGGCGGCAGGGGAATCAGCCCCAGCATTTT. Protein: CSGRQGNQPQHF.

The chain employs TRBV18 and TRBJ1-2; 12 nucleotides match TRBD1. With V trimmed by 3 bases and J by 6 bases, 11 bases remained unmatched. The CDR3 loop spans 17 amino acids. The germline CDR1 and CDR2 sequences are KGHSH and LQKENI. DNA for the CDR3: TGTGCCAGCTCACCTTTCGGGACAGGGGGCAAAAGCGATGGCTACACCTTC. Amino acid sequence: CASSPFGTGGKSDGYTF. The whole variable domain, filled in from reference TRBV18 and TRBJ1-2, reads NAGVMQNPRHLVRRRGQEARLRCSPMKGHSHVYWYRQLPEEGLKFMVYLQKENIIDESGMPKERFSAEFPKEGPSILRIQQVVRGDSAAYFCASSPFGTGGKSDGYTFGSGTRLTVV.

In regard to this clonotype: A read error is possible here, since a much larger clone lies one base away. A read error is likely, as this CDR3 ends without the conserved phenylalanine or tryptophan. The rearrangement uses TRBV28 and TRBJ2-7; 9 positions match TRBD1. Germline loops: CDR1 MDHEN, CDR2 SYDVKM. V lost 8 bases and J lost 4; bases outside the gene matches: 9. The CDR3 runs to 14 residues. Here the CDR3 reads CASRGGGQGYEQYL. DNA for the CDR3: TGTGCCAGCCGGGGTGGGGGACAGGGTTACGAGCAGTACCTC.

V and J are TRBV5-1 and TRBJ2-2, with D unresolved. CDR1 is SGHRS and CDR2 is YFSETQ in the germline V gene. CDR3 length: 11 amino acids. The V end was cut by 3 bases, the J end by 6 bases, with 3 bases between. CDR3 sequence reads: CASSSSGELFF. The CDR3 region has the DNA TGCGCCAGCAGCTCATCCGGGGAGCTGTTTTTT.

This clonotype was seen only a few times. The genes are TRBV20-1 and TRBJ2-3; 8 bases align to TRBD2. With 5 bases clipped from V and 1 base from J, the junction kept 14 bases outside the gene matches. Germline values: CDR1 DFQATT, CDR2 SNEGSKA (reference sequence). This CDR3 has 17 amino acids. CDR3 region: CSAAGLQAGAGTDTQYF. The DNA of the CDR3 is TGCAGTGCTGCCGGTCTCCAAGCGGGAGCTGGCACAGATACGCAGTATTTT.

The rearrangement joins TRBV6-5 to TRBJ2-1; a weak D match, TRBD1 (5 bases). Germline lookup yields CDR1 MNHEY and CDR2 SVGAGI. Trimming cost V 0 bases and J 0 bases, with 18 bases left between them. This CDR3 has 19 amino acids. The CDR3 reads CASSYSYPGLKTSYNEQFF. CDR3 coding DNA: TGTGCCAGCAGTTACTCGTACCCAGGGCTGAAAACCTCCTACAATGAGCAGTTCTTC.

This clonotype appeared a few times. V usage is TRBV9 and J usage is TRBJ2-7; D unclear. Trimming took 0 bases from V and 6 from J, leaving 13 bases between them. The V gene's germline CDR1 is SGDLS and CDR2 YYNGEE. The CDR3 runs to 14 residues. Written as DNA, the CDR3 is TGTGCCAGCAGCGTAGGGGTCGGGCTGCCCGAGCAGTACTTC. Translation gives CASSVGVGLPEQYF.

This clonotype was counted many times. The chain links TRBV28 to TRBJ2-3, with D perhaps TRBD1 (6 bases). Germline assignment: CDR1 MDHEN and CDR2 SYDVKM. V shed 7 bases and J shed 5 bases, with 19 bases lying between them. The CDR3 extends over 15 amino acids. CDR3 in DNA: TGTGCCAGCATGAGGCAGACAGGACTCCTAGATACGCAGTATTTT. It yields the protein CASMRQTGLLDTQYF.

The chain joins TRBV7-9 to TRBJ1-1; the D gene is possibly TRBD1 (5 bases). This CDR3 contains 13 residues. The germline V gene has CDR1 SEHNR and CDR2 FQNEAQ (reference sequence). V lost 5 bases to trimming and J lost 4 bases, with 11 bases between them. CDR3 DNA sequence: TGTGCCAGCAGCCCAAGGGGTTCCACTGAAGCTTTCTTT. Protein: CASSPRGSTEAFF.

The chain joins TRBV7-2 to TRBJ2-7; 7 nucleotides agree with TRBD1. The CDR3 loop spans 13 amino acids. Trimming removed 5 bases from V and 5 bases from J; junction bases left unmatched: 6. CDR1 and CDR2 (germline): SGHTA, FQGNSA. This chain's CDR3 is CASSQNRGDEQYF. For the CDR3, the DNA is TGTGCCAGCAGCCAGAACAGGGGTGACGAGCAGTACTTC.

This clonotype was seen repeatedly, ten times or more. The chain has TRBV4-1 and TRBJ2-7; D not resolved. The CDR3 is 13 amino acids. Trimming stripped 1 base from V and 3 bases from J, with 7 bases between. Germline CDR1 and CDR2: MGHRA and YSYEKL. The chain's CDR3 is CASSQGTHYEQYF. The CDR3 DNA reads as TGCGCCAGCAGCCAAGGGACCCACTACGAGCAGTACTTC.

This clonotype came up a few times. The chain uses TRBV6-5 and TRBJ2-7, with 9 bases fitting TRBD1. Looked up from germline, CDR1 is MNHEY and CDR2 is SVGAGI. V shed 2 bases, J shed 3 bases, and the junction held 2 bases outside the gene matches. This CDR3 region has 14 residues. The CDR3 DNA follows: TGTGCCAGCAGTTACGGACAGGGGTTCTACGAGCAGTACTTC. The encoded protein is CASSYGQGFYEQYF.